This T cell receptor beta chain was recorded in a study of chemoradiotherapy in HPV16-positive cancers. Study background: Candidate HPV-specific clones and shared TCR motifs came from a couple of HPV16-positive patients. Study results and caveats: Candidate HPV-specific clones and E7-related TCR motifs grew in tumor during treatment. Functional assays defining HPV-specific T cells used only a couple of HPV16-positive patients.

Comment on this clone: Its antigen is unidentified.

Repeated repertoire sampling spanned the course of chemoradiotherapy. The CDR3 runs 11 residues. V dropped 7 bases and J dropped 0 bases, with 6 bases sitting between them. Germline CDR1 reads SQVTM; CDR2 reads ANQGSEA. TCRdb's copy holds only in-frame clones and misses some; the assay was immunoSEQ multiplex PCR. The table shows 6,500 to 10,000 clones, with 65% to 85% occurring only once. This sequence joins TRBV29-1 and TRBJ2-5; TRBD1 is a possible D gene (5 bases). Sampling was done from a patient who underwent chemoradiotherapy. This TCR came from a human donor with HPV-associated anogenital cancer. CDR3 loop: CSGQYQETQYF. The CDR3 bases are TGCAGCGGACAGTACCAAGAGACCCAGTACTTC.